Presented here are 29 T cell receptor beta chains from one specimen sequenced in a study of CD4 and CD8 cells across lung adenocarcinoma regions. TCRdb fed the PCR reads into MiXCR, producing one record per CDR3 protein. The table includes roughly 20,000 distinct CDR3 sequences, roughly half detected once. Input material: CD8+ T cells from the center of a lung tumor. These receptors came from a female donor with lung adenocarcinoma. The CD4 and CD8 labels of this study may be unreliable.

With regard to this clonotype: Just one base apart from a much larger clone, this may be a read error. This rearrangement joins TRBV4-1 to TRBJ2-5; 7 nucleotides agree with TRBD2. The J call may be faulty, since TRBJ2-7 better matches the DNA end. Germline V gene sequence: CDR1 MGHRA, CDR2 YSYEKL. There are 15 residues in the CDR3. CDR3 sequence: CASSQRAVRENEQYF. CDR3 DNA sequence: TGCGCCAGCAGCCAAAGGGCGGTGCGGGAGAACGAGCAGTACTTC.

This chain uses TRBV27 with TRBJ1-2, with D possibly being TRBD1 (5 bases). The CDR3 runs 14 residues. V was trimmed by 4 bases and J by 4 bases, leaving 13 bases between them. Germline V gene sequence: CDR1 MNHEY, CDR2 SMNVEV (reference sequence). The CDR3 sequence: CASSSGAGVYGYTF. The CDR3 nucleotides are TGTGCCAGCAGTTCCGGGGCGGGAGTCTATGGCTACACCTTC.

The rearrangement uses TRBV3-1 and TRBJ2-2; D is perhaps TRBD1 or TRBD2 (5 bases each). With 6 bases removed from V and 6 bases from J, the gap between germline ends came to 5 bases. This CDR3 contains 11 residues. Germline CDR1 reads LGHDT; CDR2 reads YNNKEL (reference sequence). The CDR3 here is CASRGAGELFF. The CDR3 DNA sequence: TGTGCCAGCAGGGGGGCCGGGGAGCTGTTTTTT.

This clonotype was recorded at least ten times. The chain links TRBV6-1 to TRBJ2-2; possibly TRBD2 for D (6 bases). This CDR3 has 14 amino acids. V was cut by 6 bases and J by 7 bases, with 15 bases left in between. From germline, CDR1 is MNHNS and CDR2 SASEGT. CDR3 amino acids: CASRRGRAGGELFF. In DNA, the CDR3 is TGTGCCAGCAGGCGGGGACGAGCCGGCGGGGAGCTGTTTTTT.

In its sample, this clonotype was seen a few times. This chain connects TRBV27 to TRBJ1-5; possible D gene TRBD1, 6 bases. Germline V lookup: CDR1 MNHEY, CDR2 SMNVEV (reference sequence). The V gene lost 5 bases and the J gene lost 0 bases, with 11 bases spanning the gap. CDR3 length equals 15 residues. The CDR3 nucleotides are TGTGCCAGCAGTGCACGGGGGGCTAGCAATCAGCCCCAGCATTTT. It encodes CASSARGASNQPQHF.

By share of the sample, this clonotype is medium-sized (0.01 to 0.1%). The gene calls are TRBV7-2 and TRBJ2-1; D perhaps matches TRBD2 (6 bases). Germline CDR1 is SGHTA and CDR2 is FQGNSA. The CDR3 spans 13 residues. Trimming cost V 3 bases and J 13 bases, with 16 bases left between them. The CDR3 spells CASSFGSGRGQFF. The CDR3 DNA is TGTGCCAGCAGCTTCGGTAGCGGAAGAGGTCAGTTCTTC.

This rearrangement joins TRBV6-1 to TRBJ2-5, with D tentatively TRBD1 (6 bases). This CDR3 spans 14 amino acids. Germline V gives CDR1 MNHNS, CDR2 SASEGT. V lost 6 bases and J lost 0, with 11 bases in between. The CDR3 sequence is CASSTTGYQETQYF. The DNA for the CDR3 is TGTGCCAGCAGCACCACAGGGTACCAAGAGACCCAGTACTTC.

A note on this clonotype: One junction end disagrees with the germline gene, perhaps due to a read error. CDR3 DNA: TGTGCCAGCAGGAGCAGTGGCAAAGATACGCAGTACTTT. It codes for CASRSSGKDTQYF. The J gene is TRBJ2-3, the V gene TRBV6-1; D unclear. The CDR3 length is 13 residues. Germline V gene data show CDR1 as MNHNS and CDR2 as SASEGT.

For this clonotype: The junction does not match germline at one end; this may be a read error. The chain recombines TRBV10-3 with TRBJ2-4; D assignment may be TRBD1 or TRBD2 (5 bases each). Germline V gene lookup returns CDR1 ENHRY and CDR2 SYGVKD. The CDR3 is made up of 14 amino acids. In DNA, the CDR3 is TGTGCGGGGATCGGGGCGGGTCAGCGAGACATCCAGTACTTC. As protein: CAGIGAGQRDIQYF.

This clonotype was recorded once. This rearrangement joins TRBV27 to TRBJ2-4; D is possibly TRBD2 (5 bases). V was pared by 8 bases and J by 5 bases, with 13 bases between. This CDR3 is 13 amino acids long. The V gene's germline CDR1 is MNHEY and CDR2 SMNVEV (reference sequence). The CDR3 sequence is CASGGCEENIQYF. In nucleotides, the CDR3 is TGTGCCAGCGGAGGCTGTGAAGAAAACATTCAGTACTTC.

This clonotype was counted many times. This chain uses TRBV27 with TRBJ2-1; D ambiguous. Germline lookup yields CDR1 MNHEY and CDR2 SMNVEV (reference sequence). Trimming shortened V by 8 bases and J by 7 bases, and 9 bases separated the two germline ends. This CDR3 region has 11 residues. The CDR3 protein is CASGQVNEQFF. The CDR3 DNA is TGTGCCAGCGGGCAGGTAAATGAGCAGTTCTTC.

The chain uses TRBV11-2 and TRBJ2-3, with 8 bases identical to TRBD2. J was trimmed by 5 bases and V by 5 bases; bases with no gene match: 9. The germline V gene encodes CDR1 SGHAT and CDR2 FQNNGV. This CDR3 spans 15 amino acids. CDR3 sequence reads: CASSPGTSSGDTQYF. The CDR3 coding sequence is TGTGCCAGCAGCCCCGGGACTAGTTCCGGAGATACGCAGTATTTT.

This clonotype has a handful of counts. The chain employs TRBV3-1 and TRBJ2-3, with 11 bases lining up with TRBD2. The CDR3 totals 16 residues. The J segment lost 6 bases and the V segment lost 2 bases, leaving 7 bases of the junction unmatched. Germline CDR1 is LGHDT and CDR2 is YNNKEL (reference sequence). The CDR3 loop reads CASSQPPSGRLDTQYF. In nucleotides, the CDR3 is TGTGCCAGCAGCCAACCCCCTAGCGGGAGGCTGGATACGCAGTATTTT.

Concerning this clonotype: Germline is not matched at one junction end, which may reflect a read error. J is TRBJ2-5 and V is TRBV6-1; maybe TRBD1 (8 bases). Per the germline V gene, CDR1 is MNHNS and CDR2 is SASEGT. The CDR3 contains 14 residues. CDR3 DNA: TGTGCGGGCAGCGGGGCAGGGGGCCCAGAGACGCAGTACTTC. It encodes CAGSGAGGPETQYF.

The chain uses TRBV6-5 and TRBJ2-5, with D possibly called TRBD1 or TRBD2 (6 bases each). Germline CDR1 reads MNHEY; CDR2 reads SVGAGI. The CDR3 runs 15 residues. V lost 2 bases to trimming and J lost 2 bases, with 12 bases between them. The CDR3 sequence: CASSYGGTTQETQYF. The CDR3 DNA sequence: TGTGCCAGCAGTTACGGGGGGACAACGCAAGAGACCCAGTACTTC.

This clonotype was picked up a small number of times. The chain recombines TRBV15 with TRBJ1-2; D is uncertain. V was pared by 1 base and J by 3 bases, with 12 bases between. Per germline, CDR1 LNHNV and CDR2 YYDKDF (reference sequence). CDR3 length: 15 residues. This CDR3 is CATSRAGRLDYGYTF. CDR3 nucleotides: TGTGCCACCAGCAGAGCGGGCCGGTTGGACTATGGCTACACCTTC. The whole variable domain, remainder taken from reference TRBV15 and TRBJ1-2, is DAMVIQNPRYQVTQFGKPVTLSCSQTLNHNVMYWYQQKSSQAPKLLFHYYDKDFNNEADTPDNFQSRRPNTSFCFLDIRSPGLGDTAMYLCATSRAGRLDYGYTFGSGTRLTVV.

The V call is TRBV30, the J call TRBJ1-2; TRBD1 is a possible D gene (5 bases). Per the germline V gene, CDR1 is GTSNPN and CDR2 is SVGIG (reference sequence). Trimming pared 0 bases from V and 0 bases from J, leaving 14 bases between. The CDR3 has 16 amino acids. The CDR3 is CAWSVGGTPANYGYTF. The CDR3 nucleotides are TGTGCCTGGAGTGTAGGTGGGACCCCAGCTAACTATGGCTACACCTTC.

The rearrangement links TRBV27 to TRBJ2-1, with a weak D call TRBD2 (5 bases). V lost 3 bases to trimming and J lost 6 bases, with 18 bases between them. This CDR3 comprises 16 residues. The germline CDR1 and CDR2 sequences are MNHEY and SMNVEV (reference sequence). The CDR3 nucleotides are TGTGCCAGCAGTTTGGGTTGGGGAGTCGTTGGCAATGAGCAGTTCTTC. Residues: CASSLGWGVVGNEQFF.

V is TRBV9 and J is TRBJ2-3, with D hard to call. Trimming took 3 bases from V and 2 from J, leaving 4 bases between them. This CDR3 region has 12 residues. Germline values: CDR1 SGDLS, CDR2 YYNGEE. CDR3 DNA sequence: TGTGCCAGCAGCGACCCCACAGATACGCAGTATTTT. It specifies CASSDPTDTQYF.

At least ten counts were recorded for this clonotype. The rearrangement uses TRBV10-2 and TRBJ2-5; no clear D gene. V shed 8 bases and J shed 1 base, with 8 bases lying between them. The CDR3 spans 12 residues. The V gene's germline CDR1 is WSHSY and CDR2 SAAADI. The CDR3, as DNA: TGCGCCAGCCGTACCCTCCAAGAGACCCAGTACTTC. It translates to CASRTLQETQYF.

The chain recombines TRBV10-3 with TRBJ2-4, with a weak D call TRBD1 (8 bases). The CDR3 is made up of 14 amino acids. Germline assignment: CDR1 ENHRY and CDR2 SYGVKD. V shed 10 bases and J shed 8 bases, with 21 bases lying between them. CDR3 region: CATKGGGQEDIQYF. DNA of the CDR3: TGTGCCACCAAGGGGGGGGGACAGGAAGACATTCAGTACTTC.

By frequency in the sample, this clonotype is large. V gene TRBV6-1 combines with J gene TRBJ2-2; possibly TRBD1 for D (5 bases). Trimming left V 2 bases short and J 2 bases short, with 18 bases between. Per germline, CDR1 MNHNS and CDR2 SASEGT. The CDR3 sequence is 18 residues long. DNA for the CDR3: TGTGCCAGCAGTGAAAGGGGTTGGGGTAACACAAACACCGGGGAGCTGTTTTTT. Amino acids: CASSERGWGNTNTGELFF.

This chain uses TRBV10-1 with TRBJ1-1; no reliable D call. There are 13 residues in the CDR3. V shed 3 bases and J shed 3 bases, with 8 bases lying between them. Germline values: CDR1 WNHNN, CDR2 SYGVQD (reference sequence). CDR3 residues: CASSETQHTEAFF. The CDR3 region has the DNA TGCGCCAGCAGTGAAACCCAACACACTGAAGCTTTCTTT.

In the case of this clonotype: The junction and the germline gene differ at one end; a read error may be behind it. CDR3 nucleotides: TGTGGCAGCAGTGAGGGGCGGCGTGACAAAAATACGCAGTATTTC. Amino acid sequence: CGSSEGRRDKNTQYF. V usage is TRBV6-1 and J usage is TRBJ2-4; D possibly matches TRBD1 or TRBD2 (5 bases each). The CDR3 covers 15 residues. CDR1 and CDR2 from the germline V gene are MNHNS and SASEGT.

The chain recombines TRBV27 with TRBJ2-3; D perhaps matches TRBD1 (7 bases). The tail of the sequence fits TRBJ2-5 better, so the J call may be wrong. Germline V lookup: CDR1 MNHEY, CDR2 SMNVEV (reference sequence). The CDR3 totals 15 residues. The CDR3 loop reads CAGGQGGGLPDTQYF. The CDR3 region has the DNA TGTGCCGGGGGGCAGGGGGGAGGACTCCCAGATACCCAGTACTTC.

This clonotype turned up a few times. The chain uses TRBV10-2 and TRBJ1-1; D is ambiguous. The V end was cut by 9 bases, the J end by 1 base, with 12 bases between. The V gene's germline CDR1 is WSHSY and CDR2 SAAADI. The CDR3 runs to 13 residues. The CDR3 reads CASRRRENTEAFF. The CDR3 DNA reads as TGCGCCAGTCGAAGACGGGAGAACACTGAAGCTTTCTTT.

This clonotype was detected once. The V and J genes are TRBV15 and TRBJ2-5, with D possibly matching TRBD2 (6 bases). In germline, CDR1 is LNHNV, CDR2 YYDKDF (reference sequence). This CDR3 contains 16 residues. V lost 1 base, J lost 5 bases, and 17 bases lay in between. In nucleotides, the CDR3 is TGTGCCACCAGCAGAGGATTACTAGCAAGAGACGAGACCCAGTACTTC. Protein product: CATSRGLLARDETQYF.

The genes are TRBV6-1 and TRBJ2-5, with 9 bases fitting TRBD1. The V and J ends lost 6 bases and 9 bases, in that order; junction bases with no gene match: 2. This CDR3 comprises 11 residues. CDR1 is MNHNS, CDR2 SASEGT, per germline. The CDR3, as DNA: TGTGCCAGCAGGGGACAGGGTGCCCAGTACTTC. This encodes CASRGQGAQYF.

This clonotype was recorded at least ten times. A read error may account for a junction end that differs from germline. V gene TRBV7-7 combines with J gene TRBJ2-5, with 7 bases aligning to TRBD2. CDR3 length: 15 residues. CDR1 and CDR2 (germline): SSHAT, FNYEAQ (reference sequence). Here the CDR3 reads CASSLARGIRETQYF. As DNA, the CDR3 is TGTGCTAGCAGCTTAGCGCGGGGGATACGAGAGACCCAGTACTTC.